The 27 T cell receptor beta chains below were found in one sample sequenced in a study of blood T cell repertoires in COVID-19. Only in-frame clones appear in the TCRdb table, and some are missing; sequencing was by immunoSEQ multiplex PCR. Here the sample spans around 290,000 clones, 70% to 90% being singletons. The sequenced material came from PBMCs or T cells enriched from blood (not recorded which). These receptors were collected from a woman aged 60-75 years in a cohort exposed to, infected with or recovered from COVID-19 (not recorded which).

The CDR3 coding sequence is TGTGCCAGTAGTCCCGGGACAGGGGGCTGGGAGCAGTACTTC. It is translated as CASSPGTGGWEQYF. The V call is TRBV19, the J call TRBJ2-7; 12 positions match TRBD1. The CDR3 consists of 14 residues. With V trimmed by 5 bases and J by 7 bases, 6 bases remained unmatched. Germline values: CDR1 LNHDA, CDR2 SQIVND (reference sequence).

The chain employs TRBV9 and TRBJ2-2; D possibly corresponds to TRBD2 (5 bases). Germline CDR1 and CDR2: SGDLS and YYNGEE. The germline V and J ends were trimmed by 4 bases and 0 bases, with 13 bases remaining between them. The CDR3 runs to 16 residues. CDR3 DNA: TGTGCCAGCAGCCCCCGGGGTAGCGCGAACACCGGGGAGCTGTTTTTT. Translation: CASSPRGSANTGELFF.

V gene TRBV7-2 combines with J gene TRBJ2-7, with D maybe TRBD1 (5 bases). V was shortened by 1 base and J by 0 bases, with 10 bases between the two germline ends. The germline CDR1 and CDR2 sequences are SGHTA and FQGNSA. The CDR3 loop spans 15 amino acids. As DNA, the CDR3 is TGTGCCAGCAGCTTAGTTCAGGGTAGCTCCTACGAGCAGTACTTC. The encoded protein is CASSLVQGSSYEQYF.

V is TRBV29-1 and J is TRBJ1-2; the D gene is possibly TRBD1 (5 bases). The CDR3 has 12 residues. Per germline, CDR1 SQVTM and CDR2 ANQGSEA. V lost 1 base and J 7 bases, leaving 10 bases between the germline ends. The CDR3: CSVEGQGRGYTF. The CDR3 DNA follows: TGCAGCGTTGAAGGGCAGGGTCGTGGCTACACCTTC.

This clone has more than one count but fewer than ten. The rearrangement joins TRBV7-3 to TRBJ2-3, with 9 bases matching TRBD2. The CDR3 length is 15 residues. The J segment lost 6 bases and the V segment lost 2 bases, leaving 6 bases of the junction unmatched. Germline V gene sequence: CDR1 SGHTA, CDR2 FQGTGA. This CDR3 is CASSLGGRAGDTQYF. DNA for the CDR3: TGTGCCAGCAGCTTAGGCGGGAGGGCCGGGGATACGCAGTATTTT.

This chain joins TRBV7-2 and TRBJ1-2; D uncertain. V dropped 0 bases and J dropped 2 bases, with 7 bases sitting between them. Germline V gene lookup returns CDR1 SGHTA and CDR2 FQGNSA. The CDR3 loop spans 14 amino acids. The CDR3 nucleotides read TGTGCCAGCAGCTTAGCGAGGATCAACTATGGCTACACCTTC. This codes for CASSLARINYGYTF.

V is TRBV11-2 and J is TRBJ2-7; TRBD2 matches 8 bases. The V gene's germline CDR1 is SGHAT and CDR2 FQNNGV. This CDR3 is 13 amino acids long. V lost 7 bases and J lost 2; bases outside the gene matches: 4. Here the CDR3 DNA reads TGTGCCAGCAACGCCGGGAGGGCCTACGAGCAGTACTTC. The encoded protein is CASNAGRAYEQYF.

This clone was seen just once. V and J are TRBV5-4 and TRBJ2-1, with TRBD2 matching over 9 bases. Germline CDR1 and CDR2: SGHNT and YYREEE (reference sequence). CDR3 length: 15 amino acids. Germline trimming cut 4 bases from V and 0 bases from J; bases unmatched to any gene: 2. CDR3 in amino acids: CASSMTSGSYNEQFF. The CDR3 nucleotides read TGTGCCAGCAGCATGACTAGCGGCTCCTACAATGAGCAGTTCTTC.

This chain joins TRBV7-9 and TRBJ1-1; TRBD1 agrees at 9 bases. CDR1 is SEHNR, CDR2 FQNEAQ, per germline (reference sequence). This CDR3 contains 12 residues. Unmatched junction bases numbered 7, after V lost 10 bases and J lost 7 bases. In DNA, the CDR3 is TGTGCCACCGTGACAGGGGGAAATGAAGCTTTCTTT. The encoded protein is CATVTGGNEAFF. The full variable domain, in which reference TRBV7-9 and TRBJ1-1 provide the parts outside the CDR3, is DTGVSQNPRHKITKRGQNVTFRCDPISEHNRLYWYRQTLGQGPEFLTYFQNEAQLEKSRLLSDRFSAERPKGSFSTLEIQRTEQGDSAMYLCATVTGGNEAFFGQGTRLTVV.

The CDR3 loop is CASSVTGTGLADTQYF. CDR3 in DNA: TGTGCCAGCAGTGTCACCGGGACAGGGTTGGCAGATACGCAGTATTTT. The V gene is TRBV28, the J gene TRBJ2-3, with TRBD1 matching over 9 bases. Trimming removed 5 bases from V and 4 bases from J; junction bases left unmatched: 10. Germline V gene data show CDR1 as MDHEN and CDR2 as SYDVKM. The CDR3 has 16 amino acids.

The rearrangement joins TRBV5-1 to TRBJ2-1; tentatively, D is TRBD2 (6 bases). CDR1 is SGHRS, CDR2 YFSETQ, per germline. The CDR3 runs to 15 residues. V lost 0 bases, J lost 5 bases, and 12 bases lay in between. The CDR3 coding sequence is TGCGCCAGCAGCTTGGGCCCCGGGAGTCACAATGAGCAGTTCTTC. It translates to CASSLGPGSHNEQFF.

J is TRBJ2-7 and V is TRBV2, with 7 bases aligning to TRBD2. The CDR3 is made up of 14 amino acids. The V gene end was trimmed by 2 bases and the J gene end by 2 bases; junction bases not matched to a gene: 3. CDR1 SNHLY and CDR2 FYNNEI come from the germline V gene. DNA for the CDR3: TGTGCCAGCAGTGAAAAGGGACTAACCTACGAGCAGTACTTC. As protein: CASSEKGLTYEQYF.

V and J are TRBV11-2 and TRBJ2-7; 7 bases line up with TRBD2. Germline V lookup: CDR1 SGHAT, CDR2 FQNNGV. With V trimmed by 4 bases and J by 6 bases, 6 bases remained unmatched. The CDR3 is 13 residues long. The CDR3 is CASSSRAGVEQYF. The DNA of the CDR3 is TGTGCCAGCAGCTCTAGGGCGGGAGTCGAGCAGTACTTC.

This clone occurred once. J is TRBJ2-6 and V is TRBV7-9; TRBD1 matches 9 bases. In germline, CDR1 is SEHNR, CDR2 FQNEAQ (reference sequence). The CDR3 spans 19 residues. The V gene end was trimmed by 5 bases and the J gene end by 0 bases; junction bases not matched to a gene: 11. The CDR3 DNA sequence: TGTGCCAGCAGCCCCGGAGGAGGGACAGGGCGCTCTGGGGCCAACGTCCTGACTTTC. As protein: CASSPGGGTGRSGANVLTF.

J is TRBJ1-5 and V is TRBV7-2; 9 bases agree with TRBD1. Losses at the gene ends were 6 bases for V and 6 bases for J; bases not matched to a gene: 9. The CDR3 runs 15 residues. The germline gives CDR1 SGHTA, CDR2 FQGNSA. For the CDR3, the DNA is TGTGCCAGCAGTCCCGGGACAGGGATATTTCAGCCCCAGCATTTT. Translating gives CASSPGTGIFQPQHF.

This clone was seen only a few times. The chain uses TRBV28 and TRBJ1-5; possible D gene TRBD1, 6 bases. V lost 3 bases to trimming and J lost 4 bases, with 13 bases between them. Germline-derived CDR1 and CDR2 are MDHEN and SYDVKM. This CDR3 has 15 residues. The CDR3 is CASSFAGARNQPQHF. The CDR3 nucleotides read TGTGCCAGCAGTTTTGCGGGGGCTAGGAATCAGCCCCAGCATTTT.

The chain uses TRBV5-1 and TRBJ2-1; the D is unclear. This CDR3 comprises 15 residues. CDR1 and CDR2 from the germline V gene are SGHRS and YFSETQ. The ends were cut back, 0 bases at V and 3 bases at J, with 10 bases in the middle. The CDR3 reads CASSLEVTDYNEQFF. Written as DNA, the CDR3 is TGCGCCAGCAGCTTGGAGGTCACAGACTACAATGAGCAGTTCTTC.

Of note for this clone: Mismatch with germline at one junction end may stem from a read error. The gene calls are TRBV7-7 and TRBJ2-5, with 8 bases that match TRBD2. CDR1 is SSHAT and CDR2 is FNYEAQ in the germline V gene (reference sequence). The CDR3 contains 16 residues. The CDR3 sequence is CASSRGTRRLQETQYF. The DNA for the CDR3 is TGTGCTAGCAGCCGTGGGACTAGGCGACTACAAGAGACCCAGTACTTC.

The chain uses TRBV6-5 and TRBJ1-2; 8 nucleotides match TRBD1. CDR3 length equals 13 residues. In germline, CDR1 is MNHEY, CDR2 SVGAGI. The V and J ends lost 6 bases and 6 bases, in that order; junction bases with no gene match: 6. The CDR3: CASSRRQGNGYTF. The CDR3 DNA is TGTGCCAGCAGCCGCCGACAGGGGAATGGCTACACCTTC.

V and J are TRBV18 and TRBJ2-3, with D unresolved. V was clipped by 6 bases and J by 2 bases, with 21 bases between them. The CDR3 sequence is 17 residues long. Germline CDR1 reads KGHSH; CDR2 reads LQKENI. In DNA form, the CDR3 reads TGTGCCAGCTCCCACTCCAAGCCCCCACCCCACACAGATACGCAGTATTTT. This translates into CASSHSKPPPHTDTQYF. Filled out from reference TRBV18 and TRBJ2-3, the complete variable domain reads NAGVMQNPRHLVRRRGQEARLRCSPMKGHSHVYWYRQLPEEGLKFMVYLQKENIIDESGMPKERFSAEFPKEGPSILRIQQVVRGDSAAYFCASSHSKPPPHTDTQYFGPGTRLTVL.

The chain carries TRBV9 and TRBJ1-2; a weak D match, TRBD1 (6 bases). V dropped 1 base and J dropped 4 bases, with 20 bases sitting between them. CDR3 length: 17 amino acids. Germline V CDR1 and CDR2: SGDLS, YYNGEE. CDR3: CASSVSPQGLDPYGYTF. The CDR3 DNA is TGTGCCAGCAGCGTATCCCCGCAGGGGTTGGACCCCTATGGCTACACCTTC.

This clone appeared a single time. This chain uses TRBV7-2 with TRBJ1-2; 8 bases agree with TRBD1. Germline V gives CDR1 SGHTA, CDR2 FQGNSA. The V gene end was trimmed by 5 bases and the J gene end by 7 bases; junction bases not matched to a gene: 3. The CDR3 consists of 12 residues. The CDR3 DNA follows: TGTGCCAGCAGCCCGGACAGGGCTGGCTACACCTTC. Protein: CASSPDRAGYTF.

This rearrangement joins TRBV4-1 to TRBJ2-7; 10 nucleotides align to TRBD2. CDR3 length equals 17 residues. Germline V CDR1 and CDR2: MGHRA, YSYEKL. V trimming: 2 bases; J trimming: 1 base; junction bases outside the gene matches: 8. The CDR3 nucleotides read TGCGCCAGCAGCCAATCCCCTGGACTAGCGGCATCCTACGAGCAGTACTTC. As protein: CASSQSPGLAASYEQYF.

V and J are TRBV6-6 and TRBJ2-5, with D perhaps TRBD1 (6 bases). CDR3 length: 15 residues. The V and J ends lost 6 bases and 2 bases respectively, with 16 bases between them. The V gene's germline CDR1 is MNHNY and CDR2 SVGAGI (reference sequence). The CDR3 sequence is CASRKLRQGQETQYF. The CDR3 DNA sequence: TGTGCCAGCAGAAAGTTACGTCAGGGGCAAGAGACCCAGTACTTC.

This chain joins TRBV6-2 or TRBV6-3 and TRBJ2-5; TRBD2 aligns across 12 bases. The germline V gene has CDR1 MNHEY and CDR2 SVGEGT. J gave up 4 bases and V 0 bases, and 3 bases lay outside the gene matches. CDR3 length: 16 amino acids. This CDR3 reads CASSYSRGLAGETQYF. The CDR3, as DNA: TGTGCCAGCAGTTACTCGAGGGGACTAGCGGGAGAGACCCAGTACTTC.

This rearrangement joins TRBV6-5 to TRBJ2-7; perhaps TRBD1 as D (6 bases). Trimming took 0 bases from V and 3 from J, leaving 9 bases between them. Germline values: CDR1 MNHEY, CDR2 SVGAGI. CDR3 length: 14 residues. The CDR3 bases are TGTGCCAGCAGTTACTCGACAGGCGGCTACGAGCAGTACTTC. Translated, it gives CASSYSTGGYEQYF.

This chain joins TRBV12-5 and TRBJ2-3, with 8 bases aligning to TRBD1. Germline-derived CDR1 and CDR2 are LGHNT and FRNRAP. CDR3 size: 16 residues. V shed 5 bases, J shed 3 bases, and the junction held 10 bases outside the gene matches. The CDR3 DNA reads as TGTGCTAGTGGTCCCGGACAGGGACGACGGACAGATACGCAGTATTTT. Amino acids: CASGPGQGRRTDTQYF.